What follows are 11 T cell receptor beta chains derived from one specimen sequenced in a study of CD8 T cells in ankylosing spondylitis. No antigen has been assigned to these receptors. General study findings and limits: What appeared characteristic of ankylosing spondylitis blood was a TCR beta motif of seven to nine highly homologous variants.

One entry per CDR3 protein, called by TCRdb with MiXCR from the 5' RACE reads. The sample records fewer than 250,000 distinct CDR3 sequences, roughly 18% being singletons. Sequenced input: blood, either unsorted or a sorted T cell fraction (not recorded which). These receptor sequences come from a male donor with ankylosing spondylitis.

The chain recombines TRBV19 with TRBJ2-1, with a possible D match to TRBD1 (6 bases). The CDR3 totals 15 residues. Looked up from germline, CDR1 is LNHDA and CDR2 is SQIVND (reference sequence). V was shortened by 5 bases and J by 2 bases, with 13 bases between the two germline ends. DNA of the CDR3: TGTGCCAGTAGTCTAGGGACATTTGCCTACAATGAGCAGTTCTTC. Its translation is CASSLGTFAYNEQFF.

The rearrangement uses TRBV9 and TRBJ1-1; 9 bases are a match to TRBD1. V shed 4 bases and J 8 bases; nucleotides not matched to a gene: 6. CDR3 size: 13 residues. Germline loops: CDR1 SGDLS, CDR2 YYNGEE. In nucleotides, the CDR3 is TGTGCCAGCAGCCCCAACAGGGGGCCGGAAGCTTTCTTT. Amino acids: CASSPNRGPEAFF.

The gene calls are TRBV13 and TRBJ1-1, with D perhaps matching TRBD1 (5 bases). The CDR3 is 17 amino acids. The V and J ends lost 0 bases and 0 bases respectively, with 14 bases between them. Germline loops: CDR1 PRHDT, CDR2 FYEKMQ (reference sequence). The CDR3, as DNA: TGTGCCAGCAGCTTAGGCTTTGGGGGTTCCCTGAACACTGAAGCTTTCTTT. Translated, it gives CASSLGFGGSLNTEAFF.

This clonotype turned up a few times. V and J are TRBV20-1 and TRBJ2-5; TRBD2 agrees at 10 bases. Trimming took 0 bases from V and 5 from J; bases not matched to a gene: 9. From germline, CDR1 is DFQATT and CDR2 SNEGSKA (reference sequence). The CDR3 loop spans 16 amino acids. The CDR3 DNA is TGCAGTGCTAGAGATATAGCGGGAGGAGAGAGGGAGACCCAGTACTTC. This codes for CSARDIAGGERETQYF.

The V call is TRBV15, the J call TRBJ2-3; D call uncertain. V was trimmed by 4 bases and J by 0 bases, leaving 5 bases between them. The CDR3 consists of 13 residues. The germline V gene has CDR1 LNHNV and CDR2 YYDKDF (reference sequence). The CDR3 region is CATSTESTDTQYF. CDR3 nucleotides: TGTGCCACCAGCACCGAAAGCACAGATACGCAGTATTTT.

This clonotype has only a few counts. The chain joins TRBV12-3 or TRBV12-4 to TRBJ1-2; D call uncertain. Between the trimmed V and J ends, which lost 1 base and 7 bases, there was a span of 22 bases. CDR3 length equals 17 residues. CDR3 in amino acids: CASSLEGSRRLTGGYTF. CDR3 bases: TGTGCCAGCAGTTTAGAAGGGTCTAGAAGGCTAACTGGTGGCTACACCTTC.

In nucleotides, the CDR3 is TGTGCCAGCAGTTCTCAGCCCGAAACCGACCCGAACACTGAAGCTTTCTTT. Protein: CASSSQPETDPNTEAFF. This chain links TRBV27 with TRBJ1-1; D is unresolved. Germline-derived CDR1 and CDR2 are MNHEY and SMNVEV (reference sequence). V was pared by 4 bases and J by 1 base, with 19 bases between. The CDR3 consists of 17 residues.

In its sample, this clonotype was seen a few times. The chain employs TRBV6-1 and TRBJ1-3; TRBD1 matches 8 bases. V trimming: 6 bases; J trimming: 2 bases; junction bases outside the gene matches: 6. CDR3 size: 15 residues. Germline values: CDR1 MNHNS, CDR2 SASEGT. The CDR3 loop is CASSPSDRAGNTIYF. The CDR3 nucleotides are TGTGCCAGCAGCCCATCGGACAGGGCTGGAAACACCATATATTTT.

This clonotype has a handful of counts. The chain carries TRBV24-1 and TRBJ2-3; the D gene is possibly TRBD2 (5 bases). The length of the CDR3 is 16 residues. Trimming pared 4 bases from V and 2 bases from J, leaving 15 bases between. Germline V gives CDR1 KGHDR, CDR2 SFDVKD. CDR3 sequence: CATSDPTDGNTDTQYF. The CDR3 bases are TGTGCCACCAGTGACCCTACGGACGGGAACACAGATACGCAGTATTTT.

The J gene is TRBJ1-2, the V gene TRBV2; 7 bases align to TRBD1. The length of the CDR3 is 15 residues. Trimming took 8 bases from V and 3 from J; bases not matched to a gene: 12. Germline CDR1 SNHLY, CDR2 FYNNEI. Here the CDR3 DNA reads TGTGCCAGCTACGAGGGACAGACTAGTGACTATGGCTACACCTTC. The encoded protein is CASYEGQTSDYGYTF.

The J gene is TRBJ1-5, the V gene TRBV27, with unresolved D. The ends were cut back, 1 base at V and 5 bases at J, with 9 bases in the middle. Germline V lookup: CDR1 MNHEY, CDR2 SMNVEV (reference sequence). The CDR3 is 14 residues long. Here the CDR3 DNA reads TGTGCCAGCAGTTTATTGGCAGGAGATCAGCCCCAGCATTTT. Encoded protein: CASSLLAGDQPQHF.